These 5 T cell receptor beta chains were sequenced from one sample in a study of T cell clones after liver transplantation. TCRdb's table, derived via immunoSEQ multiplex PCR, lists solely in-frame clones and lacks some. This sample has 85,000 to 110,000 clones, with about 80% found just once. The material was CD4+ T cells from blood, obtained approximately 43 months after liver transplant. All receptors derive from a human patient who received a liver transplant. Some T cells here may be from the graft donor.

The chain employs TRBV7-6 and TRBJ2-7, with D tentatively TRBD2 (5 bases). The V gene's germline CDR1 is SGHVS and CDR2 FNYEAQ. Between the trimmed V and J ends, which lost 0 bases and 7 bases, there was a span of 10 bases. The CDR3 runs to 13 residues. In nucleotides, the CDR3 is TGTGCCAGCAGCTTAGCGGGAGTGGGTGAGCAGTACTTC. It translates to CASSLAGVGEQYF. The whole variable domain, remainder taken from reference TRBV7-6 and TRBJ2-7, is GAGVSQSPRYKVTKRGQDVALRCDPISGHVSLYWYRQALGQGPEFLTYFNYEAQQDKSGLPNDRFSAERPEGSISTLTIQRTEQRDSAMYRCASSLAGVGEQYFGPGTRLTVT.

Regarding this clone: Sequence at one end of the junction differs from germline and may be a read error. V and J are TRBV6-5 and TRBJ1-5; unclear D gene. The length of the CDR3 is 14 residues. Germline-derived CDR1 and CDR2 are MNHEY and SVGAGI. CDR3 loop: CASSSYSSNQLQHF. CDR3 sequence (DNA): TGTGCCAGCAGTTCATACAGTAGCAATCAGCTCCAGCATTTT.

V gene TRBV19 combines with J gene TRBJ1-1; perhaps TRBD1 as D (5 bases). The CDR3 consists of 16 residues. With 1 base removed from V and 3 bases from J, the gap between germline ends came to 15 bases. Germline CDR1 and CDR2: LNHDA and SQIVND (reference sequence). CDR3 nucleotides: TGTGCCAGTAGTATAGTTGGGCTCCGGGGGGACACTGAAGCTTTCTTT. Amino acid sequence: CASSIVGLRGDTEAFF.

The genes are TRBV9 and TRBJ1-2; the match to TRBD1 covers 12 bases. Germline assignment: CDR1 SGDLS and CDR2 YYNGEE. This CDR3 region has 17 residues. Trimming removed 0 bases from V and 4 bases from J; junction bases left unmatched: 7. The CDR3 region is CASSVDGTGGFSYGYTF. The CDR3 bases are TGTGCCAGCAGCGTAGACGGGACAGGGGGCTTTAGCTATGGCTACACCTTC.

This clone was seen more than once but under ten times. This chain joins TRBV27 and TRBJ1-2; TRBD1 might be the D (6 bases). This CDR3 spans 13 amino acids. The V gene's germline CDR1 is MNHEY and CDR2 SMNVEV (reference sequence). The V end lost 2 bases, the J end lost 7 bases, and 11 bases lay between the germline ends. The CDR3 region is CASSLGGLGGYTF. Here the CDR3 DNA reads TGTGCCAGCAGTTTAGGGGGGCTCGGTGGCTACACCTTC.